The 25 T cell receptor beta chains in this list originate from one sample, sequenced in a study of HIV-infected patients and healthy controls. The repertoire came from unfractionated whole blood and reflected all unsorted peripheral T cells. Alpha and beta constant-region primers primed reverse transcription of about 470 ng RNA. Using multiplexing indices, alpha and beta chain libraries were generated apart by chain-specific third strand synthesis. TCRdb recomputed calls from the 5' RACE reads with MiXCR, one row per CDR3 protein. The sample contains more than 9,500 distinct CDR3 sequences, 8% to 9.5% of which appear only once. This specimen was blood, taken before antiretroviral therapy. The source is an adult with HIV infection. The donor label of this sample is uncertain.

There are many counts of this clonotype. This chain links TRBV3-1 with TRBJ2-3, with D perhaps matching TRBD2 (5 bases). This CDR3 is built from 16 residues. The ends were cut back, 3 bases at V and 6 bases at J, with 19 bases in the middle. From germline, CDR1 is LGHDT and CDR2 YNNKEL (reference sequence). CDR3 sequence: CASSQGRDPSADTQYF. The DNA of the CDR3 is TGTGCCAGCAGCCAGGGCCGGGATCCCAGTGCCGATACGCAGTATTTT.

This clonotype was picked up many times. The chain couples TRBV15 to TRBJ1-1, with TRBD1 as a possible D gene (5 bases). CDR3 size: 13 residues. Germline V gene sequence: CDR1 LNHNV, CDR2 YYDKDF (reference sequence). Trimming removed 0 bases at V and 10 bases at J, with 12 bases between. CDR3 region: CATSRDFRAGAFF. DNA for the CDR3: TGTGCCACCAGCAGAGATTTCAGGGCGGGAGCTTTCTTT. Based on the CDR3 plus reference TRBV15 and TRBJ1-1, the full variable domain is DAMVIQNPRYQVTQFGKPVTLSCSQTLNHNVMYWYQQKSSQAPKLLFHYYDKDFNNEADTPDNFQSRRPNTSFCFLDIRSPGLGDTAMYLCATSRDFRAGAFFGQGTRLTVV.

For this clonotype: A much bigger clone sits one base away, suggesting this may be a read error. The chain carries TRBV7-8 and TRBJ2-3; D ambiguous. The CDR3 covers 13 residues. Germline CDR1 SGHVS, CDR2 FQNEAQ. Here the CDR3 reads CTSSFLTADTQYF. The CDR3 bases are TGTACCAGCAGCTTCCTTACTGCAGATACGCAGTATTTT.

This clonotype was seen at least ten times. This chain connects TRBV5-1 to TRBJ2-1; tentative D call: TRBD1 (6 bases). V lost 4 bases, J lost 10 bases, and 21 bases lay in between. The germline V gene has CDR1 SGHRS and CDR2 YFSETQ. The CDR3 length is 15 residues. DNA for the CDR3: TGCGCCAGCAGCCCACCACTAGGGGGAACGAGCGAGCAGTTCTTC. Its protein is CASSPPLGGTSEQFF.

This clonotype was observed many times. The chain carries TRBV19 and TRBJ2-1; 10 positions match TRBD1. The germline CDR1 and CDR2 sequences are LNHDA and SQIVND (reference sequence). The CDR3 covers 14 residues. V gave up 5 bases and J gave up 8 bases; unmatched junction bases: 6. The CDR3 is CASSATGGPDEQFF. Written as DNA, the CDR3 is TGTGCCAGTAGTGCGACAGGGGGCCCCGATGAGCAGTTCTTC. The complete variable domain, with remaining parts taken from reference TRBV19 and TRBJ2-1, reads DGGITQSPKYLFRKEGQNVTLSCEQNLNHDAMYWYRQDPGQGLRLIYYSQIVNDFQKGDIAEGYSVSREKKESFPLTVTSAQKNPTAFYLCASSATGGPDEQFFGPGTRLTVL.

This clonotype was found many times. V gene TRBV6-5 combines with J gene TRBJ1-2; D perhaps matches TRBD1 (6 bases). The CDR3 covers 15 residues. V lost 4 bases to trimming and J lost 0 bases, with 12 bases between them. CDR1 is MNHEY and CDR2 is SVGAGI in the germline V gene. The CDR3 spells CASSLKTGPNYGYTF. The CDR3 DNA reads as TGTGCCAGCAGTTTAAAGACAGGACCTAACTATGGCTACACCTTC.

This clonotype was observed at least ten times. This chain joins TRBV4-3 and TRBJ2-1; D is uncertain. V was pared by 0 bases and J by 12 bases, with 18 bases between. The CDR3 has 15 amino acids. From germline, CDR1 is LGHNA and CDR2 YSLEER. The CDR3 here is CASSQDTLSDRSQFF. Here the CDR3 DNA reads TGCGCCAGCAGCCAAGATACCCTATCAGATCGGTCGCAGTTCTTC.

This sequence joins TRBV10-1 and TRBJ2-1; D is unresolved. The CDR3 runs 15 residues. Germline CDR1 reads WNHNN; CDR2 reads SYGVQD (reference sequence). V lost 3 bases and J 1 base, leaving 10 bases between the germline ends. The CDR3 DNA sequence: TGCGCCAGCAGTGACGAGTATGGGTCCTACAATGAGCAGTTCTTC. Protein: CASSDEYGSYNEQFF.

About this clonotype itself: A read error may account for a junction end that differs from germline. The CDR3 nucleotides are TGTGCCAGCAGCGGCCGGGAGGGGTACAATGGGCAGTTCTTC. Protein product: CASSGREGYNGQFF. V and J are TRBV9 and TRBJ2-1; TRBD2 matches 8 bases. The CDR3 runs 14 residues. Germline values: CDR1 SGDLS, CDR2 YYNGEE.

There are a few counts of this clonotype. The V call is TRBV5-1, the J call TRBJ1-1; TRBD1 matches 9 bases. In germline, CDR1 is SGHRS, CDR2 YFSETQ. The CDR3 consists of 14 residues. The junction had 4 bases not matched to a gene; V was cut back by 0 bases and J by 7 bases. CDR3 nucleotide sequence: TGCGCCAGCAGCTTGGGGGACAGGGCGGGTGAAGCTTTCTTT. This gives the protein CASSLGDRAGEAFF.

This clonotype was seen at least ten times. The V and J genes are TRBV19 and TRBJ2-7; D not resolved. Germline V gene data show CDR1 as LNHDA and CDR2 as SQIVND (reference sequence). The CDR3 runs 18 residues. V was shortened by 4 bases and J by 2 bases, with 24 bases between the two germline ends. CDR3 residues: CASSTKSGYQGYAYEQYF. In DNA, the CDR3 is TGTGCCAGTAGTACCAAATCTGGATACCAAGGCTACGCCTACGAGCAGTACTTC.

This clonotype is deemed medium-sized. The rearrangement joins TRBV5-6 to TRBJ2-5; D not resolved. V dropped 1 base and J dropped 5 bases, with 3 bases sitting between them. Germline values: CDR1 SGHDT, CDR2 YYEEEE. This CDR3 has 11 amino acids. The CDR3 DNA reads as TGTGCCAGCAGCTTGTTGGAGACCCAGTACTTC. Residues: CASSLLETQYF.

This clonotype was recorded only once. The J gene is TRBJ2-7, the V gene TRBV7-9, with D uncertain. V lost 5 bases and J 3 bases, leaving 5 bases between the germline ends. There are 11 residues in the CDR3. Germline CDR1 reads SEHNR; CDR2 reads FQNEAQ (reference sequence). In DNA form, the CDR3 reads TGTGCCAGCAGCCTCGACTACGAGCAGTACTTC. Translating it yields CASSLDYEQYF.

This clonotype was seen at least ten times. J is TRBJ2-7 and V is TRBV12-3 or TRBV12-4, with a possible D match to TRBD2 (5 bases). This CDR3 has 12 amino acids. V was cut by 7 bases and J by 6 bases, with 13 bases left in between. This CDR3 is CASKSSVSEQYF. In DNA, the CDR3 is TGTGCCAGCAAAAGTAGCGTCTCCGAGCAGTACTTC.

This chain joins TRBV19 and TRBJ2-3; 9 bases align to TRBD1. Trimming took 6 bases from V and 8 from J; bases not matched to a gene: 18. Germline V gives CDR1 LNHDA, CDR2 SQIVND (reference sequence). The CDR3 spans 17 residues. CDR3 in amino acids: CASREVYQGQGYSTQYF. CDR3 in DNA: TGTGCCAGTAGGGAAGTTTATCAGGGACAGGGCTACAGTACGCAGTATTTT.

In this sample, this clonotype turned up many times. The chain has TRBV6-1 and TRBJ1-1; 9 bases line up with TRBD1. V lost 5 bases and J lost 5; bases outside the gene matches: 6. The length of the CDR3 is 14 residues. Germline V CDR1 and CDR2: MNHNS, SASEGT. CDR3 in amino acids: CASSQTGTGTEAFF. The CDR3 DNA reads as TGTGCCAGCAGTCAAACCGGGACAGGGACTGAAGCTTTCTTT.

This clonotype was seen many times. V and J are TRBV14 and TRBJ1-2; D may be TRBD1 (6 bases). Germline CDR1 SGHDN, CDR2 FVKESK. The CDR3 length is 18 residues. V lost 3 bases to trimming and J lost 6 bases, with 26 bases between them. CDR3 residues: CASSQLFSGTWDSDGYTF. The CDR3 region has the DNA TGTGCCAGCAGCCAGCTTTTTTCCGGGACATGGGATAGTGATGGCTACACCTTC.

This clonotype was detected only a few times. V gene TRBV11-1 combines with J gene TRBJ2-1; D might be TRBD2 (6 bases). The CDR3 has 16 residues. Trimming stripped 5 bases from V and 3 bases from J, with 17 bases between. In germline, CDR1 is SGHAT, CDR2 FQDESV (reference sequence). The CDR3 is CASSPLRGSGYNEQFF. The CDR3 coding sequence is TGTGCCAGCAGCCCCCTGCGGGGCTCCGGCTACAATGAGCAGTTCTTC.

This clonotype was counted a single time. The chain is built from TRBV6-6 and TRBJ1-1, with 11 bases identical to TRBD1. Per the germline V gene, CDR1 is MNHNY and CDR2 is SVGAGI (reference sequence). V was clipped by 5 bases and J by 5 bases; unmatched bases: 19. There are 19 residues in the CDR3. CDR3 DNA: TGTGCCAGCAGTGGAATTACCCGGGACAGGGGGGGGGCTTGGACTGAAGCTTTCTTT. Translation: CASSGITRDRGGAWTEAFF.

This clonotype showed up many times. The chain carries TRBV7-9 and TRBJ1-5; TRBD1 matches at 10 bases. The germline CDR1 and CDR2 sequences are SEHNR and FQNEAQ (reference sequence). Trimming removed 5 bases from V and 1 base from J; junction bases left unmatched: 5. The CDR3 sequence is 16 residues long. CDR3 loop: CASSRSDRGSNQPQHF. As DNA, the CDR3 is TGTGCCAGCAGCCGGTCGGACAGGGGGAGCAATCAGCCCCAGCATTTT.

At least ten counts were recorded for this clonotype. DNA for the CDR3: TGTGCCAGTAGTATAGATCGTCCGGCCCCTGAAGCTTTCTTT. It specifies CASSIDRPAPEAFF. The rearrangement uses TRBV19 and TRBJ1-1; D gene ambiguous. V was shortened by 0 bases and J by 6 bases, with 11 bases between the two germline ends. The CDR3 runs to 14 residues. Per germline, CDR1 LNHDA and CDR2 SQIVND (reference sequence).

At least ten counts were recorded for this clonotype. The J gene is TRBJ2-7, the V gene TRBV5-6, with D perhaps assigned TRBD1 or TRBD2 (5 bases each). This CDR3 contains 14 residues. Germline CDR1 reads SGHDT; CDR2 reads YYEEEE. The V and J ends lost 2 bases and 2 bases respectively, with 11 bases between them. CDR3 amino acids: CASSFGTNTYEQYF. Here the CDR3 DNA reads TGTGCCAGCAGCTTCGGGACGAATACCTACGAGCAGTACTTC.

This clonotype has a count of ten or more. The chain carries TRBV12-3 or TRBV12-4 and TRBJ2-1; D perhaps matches TRBD1 (6 bases). Trimming left V 6 bases short and J 4 bases short, with 13 bases between. The CDR3 has 14 residues. CDR3 residues: CASSPEGGYNEQFF. CDR3 in DNA: TGTGCCAGCAGCCCAGAAGGGGGATACAATGAGCAGTTCTTC.

This clonotype was counted ten times or more. This chain uses TRBV6-5 with TRBJ2-3; possible D gene TRBD2, 6 bases. Deletions cut 2 bases from V and 8 bases from J, with 8 bases between. Germline V gene lookup returns CDR1 MNHEY and CDR2 SVGAGI. This CDR3 region has 12 residues. The CDR3 DNA is TGTGCCAGCAGTTACGGAGGGACTACGCAGTATTTT. It encodes CASSYGGTTQYF.

This clonotype qualifies as medium-sized. This chain links TRBV6-2 or TRBV6-3 with TRBJ1-5; D is uncertain. The CDR3 totals 13 residues. Trimming pared 0 bases from V and 3 bases from J, leaving 3 bases between. Per germline, CDR1 MNHEY and CDR2 SVGEGT. The CDR3, as DNA: TGTGCCAGCAGTTACTCCTACAATCAGCCCCAGCATTTT. It translates to CASSYSYNQPQHF.